This entry features one TCR beta chain sequence. The antigen remains unidentified. The data derive from a study of radiation and T cells in renal cell carcinoma. Study-wide context: Nephrectomy followed 15 Gy stereotactic body radiation by 4 weeks. Study results and caveats: Without pretreatment biopsies, baseline tumor clonotype presence was undetermined.

This CDR3 comprises 10 residues. The V gene's germline CDR1 is WSHSY and CDR2 SAAADI. V lost 8 bases to trimming and J lost 6 bases, with 8 bases between them. Sequencing used immunoSEQ multiplex PCR; TCRdb keeps in-frame clones, though not all of them. Among 120,000 or so clones listed, about 81% were seen once. Time point in this sample: blood 2 weeks post-SBRT. Indicated treatment: 15 Gy SBRT to primary tumor, nephrectomy 4 weeks later. This renal cell carcinoma was of the clear cell type. This sequence was found in a man aged 50 to 60 with renal cell carcinoma. The source material was blood, sampled from a patient whose treatment included radiotherapy and nephrectomy. The chain carries TRBV10-2 and TRBJ2-7; D is undetermined. The CDR3 is CASSGLEQYF. DNA of the CDR3: TGCGCCAGCTCGGGTCTCGAGCAGTACTTC.